This paragraph covers one T cell receptor beta chain sequence. This clonotype was counted only a few times. No antigen is known for it. Base-call qualities are not available, and no considerably larger clone is one nucleotide away. As encoded in the germline V gene, CDR1 is SGHTA while CDR2 is FQGTGA. The CDR3, from cysteine to phenylalanine, totals 13 residues. Of all the DNA, just the CDR3 is kept, 39 bases in frame from base 1. Deletion took 2 bases off V and 2 bases off J, with a span of 6 bases between the germline ends. The sample comes from a study of identical twins (dated by TCRdb to 2016 to 2017). General notes on the study: To test whether fetal clonotypes persist, the study used deep sequencing on TCR alpha and beta repertoires from monozygotic twins, unrelated adults of various ages, and cord blood. To rule out contamination, the twin experiments were replicated at different times with different library preparation protocols. General study outcomes and caveats: Because the same donors could not be followed over many years, the conclusions relied on cross-sectional statistical analysis. Invariant T cells such as MAIT and iNKT could partly confound zero-insertion analyses, though diverse VJ usage argued against this for most clonotypes. Abundant cord blood beta clonotypes carried fewer insertions; young adult naive repertoires showed a weaker similar trend, while memory repertoires showed none. Excess twin sharing in beta out-of-frame sequences was weaker because fewer shared sequences lowered the signal-to-noise ratio. Out-of-frame TCR alpha sequences shared between twins showed an excess of low generation-probability sequences compared with coincidental sharing between unrelated individuals. Out-of-frame TCR alpha sharing in monozygotic twins was systematically underestimated by recombination models, whereas sharing between unrelated individuals was in agreement with the recombination models.

Library preparation used 5' RACE. Reads for this sample came from an Illumina HiSeq 2000. Template switching added a universal primer binding site, and the final cDNA carried a unique molecular identifier that allowed TCR cDNA molecules to be counted accurately. First-strand cDNA for TCR alpha and beta chains was synthesized from specific primers in the conserved constant-segment region. To control for contamination, every cDNA library carried two barcodes: a SMART-Mk sample barcode plus Illumina barcodes. TruSeq adapter sequences along with Illumina sample barcodes were introduced in two successive PCR steps. The Illumina HiSeq platform was used with custom primers to sequence TCR alpha and beta cDNA libraries. Turning to the authors' computational methods: Raw reads were processed with MiGEC to extract unique molecular identifiers, and MiXCR was used to determine CDR3 positions. Recombination models were inferred per individual with the repgenHMM and IGoR tools using an EM algorithm. Shared clonotypes were analyzed with the tcR package in R, and sharing was normalized by the product of cloneset sizes. Out-of-frame nonproductive sequences were analyzed to study raw recombination free of thymic and clonal selection effects. TCRdb redid the processing of the public reads, applying fastp at Q25 and MiXCR, and retained in-frame beta chains. A single entry per CDR3 protein holds the most common genes and DNA from its merged rows. Clone size and V and J calls follow TCRdb, not the original study. For this sample the table gives under 300,000 distinct CDR3 sequences, of which around 15% were detected only once. Around 9% of the sample comes from the top ten.

Every donor was a healthy Caucasian. Using Miltenyi CD45RO+ enrichment and human naive T-cell isolation kits, memory (CD45RO+) and naive T cells were isolated from PBMC. The sequenced sample was memory (CD45RO+) T cells sorted from blood. The cell subset or site label for this specimen denotes: CD45RO+ enriched T cells. Recombination connected TRBV7-3 to TRBJ1-1, with no D gene named confidently. The sequence came from a woman in her late teens or twenties in good health. The sequenced DNA: TGTGCCAGCAGCTTATTATACAACACTGAAGCTTTCTTT. This sequence encodes CASSLLYNTEAFF.